The present T cell receptor (beta chain) was sequenced within a study of shared clonotypes between healthy human individuals. Study donors comprised healthy, HIV-negative adults devoid of recent acute infection or vaccination. Produced via immunoSEQ multiplex PCR; TCRdb's table is partial and in-frame only. Among roughly 660,000 clones listed, roughly 88% were seen once. This receptor was obtained from a man aged 18 to 29 in good health. Some clones in this sample may be carry-over from other donors' samples. What was sequenced was memory CD8+ T cells from PBMCs. Subset: CD45RO+ cells pooled with CCR7-negative TemRA cells.

For the CDR3, the DNA is TGTGCCAGCAGTTTAACAGACCGCTACGAGCAGTACTTC. Protein product: CASSLTDRYEQYF. This chain uses TRBV27 with TRBJ2-7; D unclear. The CDR3 has 13 residues. The V gene's germline CDR1 is MNHEY and CDR2 SMNVEV (reference sequence). Trimming took 2 bases from V and 3 from J, leaving 8 bases between them.